The rows below give T cell receptor beta chains drawn from one sample of a study of blood T cell repertoires in COVID-19. Only in-frame clones appear in the TCRdb table, and some are missing; sequencing was by immunoSEQ multiplex PCR. The sample includes around 62,000 clones, around nine tenths of them seen just once. The sequenced sample was peripheral blood. The receptors derive from a human donor in a cohort sampled during active COVID-19. The CDR3 runs from the conserved cysteine through the conserved F or W. The D gene is left open where the match is weak. Clone size is given for some rows only: seen once, a few or many times, or a class if the clone is expanded.

CDR3aa: CASSRGMDYGYTF
CDR3nt: TGTGCCAGCTCTCGCGGGATGGACTATGGCTACACCTTC
d_gene: NA
v_gene: TRBV25-1
abundance: NA
j_gene: TRBJ1-2

CDR3aa: CASSRPPGGGAHEQFF
CDR3nt: TGTGCCAGCAGTCGGCCTCCGGGCGGGGGGGCTCATGAGCAGTTCTTC
d_gene: TRBD2
v_gene: TRBV6-2/TRBV6-3
abundance: NA
j_gene: TRBJ2-1

CDR3aa: CASSPSGQGNSPLHF
CDR3nt: TGTGCCAGCAGCCCATCGGGACAGGGGAATTCACCCCTCCACTTT
d_gene: TRBD1
v_gene: TRBV9
abundance: NA
j_gene: TRBJ1-6

CDR3aa: CASRDYRVAEQFF
CDR3nt: TGTGCCAGTCGGGACTATCGGGTGGCTGAGCAGTTCTTC
d_gene: TRBD2
v_gene: TRBV19
abundance: NA
j_gene: TRBJ2-1

CDR3aa: CASSPGGKDYEQYF
CDR3nt: TGTGCCAGCAGCCCCGGGGGGAAGGACTACGAGCAGTACTTC
d_gene: TRBD2
v_gene: TRBV7-2
abundance: NA
j_gene: TRBJ2-7

CDR3aa: CASSSGGQPQHF
CDR3nt: TGTGCCAGCAGTTCCGGGGGTCAGCCCCAGCATTTT
d_gene: NA
v_gene: TRBV28
abundance: NA
j_gene: TRBJ1-5

CDR3aa: CASSVQEGGGSPLHF
CDR3nt: TGCGCCAGCAGCGTCCAAGAGGGTGGTGGTTCACCCCTCCACTTT
d_gene: NA
v_gene: TRBV5-1
abundance: NA
j_gene: TRBJ1-6

CDR3aa: CASSSTPWTGANTGELFF
CDR3nt: TGTGCCAGCAGCTCCACCCCCTGGACAGGGGCTAACACCGGGGAGCTGTTTTTT
d_gene: TRBD1
v_gene: TRBV11-2
abundance: NA
j_gene: TRBJ2-2

CDR3aa: CASRGGGGEKLFF
CDR3nt: TGTGCCAGCAGGGGGGGAGGAGGCGAAAAACTGTTTTTT
d_gene: NA
v_gene: TRBV25-1
abundance: NA
j_gene: TRBJ1-4

CDR3aa: CASRGLGTEAFF
CDR3nt: TGTGCCAGCAGGGGGCTGGGGACTGAAGCTTTCTTT
d_gene: NA
v_gene: TRBV5-4
abundance: NA
j_gene: TRBJ1-1

CDR3aa: CASSLGGTETQYF
CDR3nt: TGCGCCAGCAGCTTGGGAGGAACAGAGACCCAGTACTTC
d_gene: NA
v_gene: TRBV10-2
abundance: NA
j_gene: TRBJ2-5

CDR3aa: CASSLEDSFYGYTF
CDR3nt: TGTGCCAGCAGCTTGGAAGACAGTTTCTATGGCTACACCTTC
d_gene: NA
v_gene: TRBV5-5
abundance: NA
j_gene: TRBJ1-2

CDR3aa: CASSLGTSRNTQYF
CDR3nt: TGCGCCAGCAGCCTCGGGACTAGCAGGAATACGCAGTATTTT
d_gene: TRBD2
v_gene: TRBV5-1
abundance: NA
j_gene: TRBJ2-3

CDR3aa: CASTRPPQTYEQYF
CDR3nt: TGTGCCAGCACCAGGCCACCCCAGACCTACGAGCAGTACTTC
d_gene: NA
v_gene: TRBV2
abundance: NA
j_gene: TRBJ2-7

CDR3aa: CASSPSTGGYGPLHF
CDR3nt: TGTGCCAGCTCACCGTCGACAGGGGGCTATGGGCCCCTCCACTTT
d_gene: TRBD1
v_gene: TRBV18
abundance: once
j_gene: TRBJ1-6

CDR3aa: CASSIAGSYGYTF
CDR3nt: TGTGCCAGTAGTATCGCGGGGTCCTATGGCTACACCTTC
d_gene: NA
v_gene: TRBV19
abundance: NA
j_gene: TRBJ1-2

CDR3aa: CASSQGLYRELETQYF
CDR3nt: TGTGCCAGCAGCCAAGGGTTGTACAGAGAACTGGAGACCCAGTACTTC
d_gene: NA
v_gene: TRBV3-1/TRBV3-2
abundance: NA
j_gene: TRBJ2-5

CDR3aa: CASSLFSGNRETQYF
CDR3nt: TGTGCCAGCAGTTTATTTAGCGGGAATAGGGAGACCCAGTACTTC
d_gene: TRBD2
v_gene: TRBV28
abundance: NA
j_gene: TRBJ2-5

CDR3aa: CASSIILARGTDTQYF
CDR3nt: TGTGCCAGCAGTATCATACTAGCGAGAGGCACAGATACGCAGTATTTT
d_gene: TRBD2
v_gene: TRBV27
abundance: NA
j_gene: TRBJ2-3

CDR3aa: CAAAGGVNYGYTF
CDR3nt: TGTGCCGCCGCCGGGGGGGTTAACTATGGCTACACCTTC
d_gene: NA
v_gene: TRBV12-3/TRBV12-4
abundance: once
j_gene: TRBJ1-2

CDR3aa: CASSPAGVGYNEQFF
CDR3nt: TGTGCCAGCAGCCCAGCGGGAGTGGGTTACAATGAGCAGTTCTTC
d_gene: TRBD2
v_gene: TRBV6-5
abundance: NA
j_gene: TRBJ2-1

CDR3aa: CASSRGQSHTEAFF
CDR3nt: TGTGCCAGCAGCCGTGGACAATCCCACACTGAAGCTTTCTTT
d_gene: NA
v_gene: TRBV7-2
abundance: NA
j_gene: TRBJ1-1

CDR3aa: CASSQETSILYEQYF
CDR3nt: TGCGCCAGCAGCCAGGAGACTAGTATTCTCTACGAGCAGTACTTC
d_gene: NA
v_gene: TRBV4-1
abundance: NA
j_gene: TRBJ2-7

CDR3aa: CASRGQGPLEGYTF
CDR3nt: TGTGCCAGCAGGGGGCAGGGGCCCTTAGAGGGCTACACCTTC
d_gene: NA
v_gene: TRBV27
abundance: NA
j_gene: TRBJ1-2

CDR3aa: CASRPDRSGNTIYF
CDR3nt: TGTGCCAGCAGACCAGACAGGTCTGGAAACACCATATATTTT
d_gene: NA
v_gene: TRBV28
abundance: NA
j_gene: TRBJ1-3

CDR3aa: CAISDGRGTDTQYF
CDR3nt: TGTGCCATCAGTGATGGCAGGGGGACAGATACGCAGTATTTT
d_gene: TRBD1
v_gene: TRBV10-3
abundance: NA
j_gene: TRBJ2-3

CDR3aa: CASSSDRGFNEQFF
CDR3nt: TGTGCCAGCAGCTCGGACAGGGGTTTCAATGAGCAGTTCTTC
d_gene: TRBD1
v_gene: TRBV7-2
abundance: NA
j_gene: TRBJ2-1

CDR3aa: CASSEGLAGAYEQYF
CDR3nt: TGTGCCAGCAGTGAAGGGTTAGCGGGGGCCTACGAGCAGTACTTC
d_gene: TRBD2
v_gene: TRBV6-1
abundance: NA
j_gene: TRBJ2-7

CDR3aa: CASSLGGRGRTDTQYF
CDR3nt: TGTGCCAGCAGTTTGGGTGGCCGCGGGAGGACAGATACGCAGTATTTT
d_gene: TRBD2
v_gene: TRBV27
abundance: NA
j_gene: TRBJ2-3

CDR3aa: CASSLYRQTGELFF
CDR3nt: TGTGCCAGCAGCTTATACAGACAAACCGGGGAGCTGTTTTTT
d_gene: NA
v_gene: TRBV7-2
abundance: NA
j_gene: TRBJ2-2

CDR3aa: CSATGLDEQFF
CDR3nt: TGCAGTGCTACAGGGCTCGATGAGCAGTTCTTC
d_gene: NA
v_gene: TRBV20-1
abundance: NA
j_gene: TRBJ2-1

CDR3aa: CASSLGREGREQYF
CDR3nt: TGTGCCAGCAGCTTAGGACGGGAGGGCCGTGAGCAGTACTTC
d_gene: TRBD2
v_gene: TRBV7-2
abundance: NA
j_gene: TRBJ2-7

CDR3aa: CASSVGRAYEQYF
CDR3nt: TGTGCCAGCAGTGTGGGCCGCGCTTACGAGCAGTACTTC
d_gene: NA
v_gene: TRBV2
abundance: NA
j_gene: TRBJ2-7

CDR3aa: CASSAYDRVSYGYTF
CDR3nt: TGTGCCAGCAGCGCCTATGACAGGGTCTCCTATGGCTACACCTTC
d_gene: NA
v_gene: TRBV21-1
abundance: NA
j_gene: TRBJ1-2

CDR3aa: CASSQDRGLVGEQFF
CDR3nt: TGCGCCAGCAGCCAAGACAGGGGGCTCGTGGGTGAGCAGTTCTTC
d_gene: TRBD1
v_gene: TRBV4-3
abundance: NA
j_gene: TRBJ2-1

CDR3aa: CASRGQGPEAFF
CDR3nt: TGTGCCAGCCGCGGACAGGGCCCTGAAGCTTTCTTT
d_gene: TRBD1
v_gene: TRBV14
abundance: NA
j_gene: TRBJ1-1

CDR3aa: CASGRQGLRETQYF
CDR3nt: TGTGCCAGTGGTCGGCAGGGGTTACGAGAGACCCAGTACTTC
d_gene: NA
v_gene: TRBV19
abundance: once
j_gene: TRBJ2-5

CDR3aa: CASSYLAGGPDNEQFF
CDR3nt: TGTGCCAGCAGCTACCTAGCGGGAGGGCCGGACAATGAGCAGTTCTTC
d_gene: TRBD2
v_gene: TRBV11-2
abundance: NA
j_gene: TRBJ2-1

CDR3aa: CASKPTGHETQYF
CDR3nt: TGTGCCAGCAAACCGACAGGTCACGAGACCCAGTACTTC
d_gene: NA
v_gene: TRBV6-6
abundance: once
j_gene: TRBJ2-5

CDR3aa: CASSLSSGISSVEQYF
CDR3nt: TGTGCCAGCAGCTTAAGTAGCGGAATATCCTCTGTCGAGCAGTACTTC
d_gene: NA
v_gene: TRBV9
abundance: NA
j_gene: TRBJ2-7

CDR3aa: CASSLASDRNEQFF
CDR3nt: TGTGCCAGCAGCTTAGCTAGCGACCGCAATGAGCAGTTCTTC
d_gene: NA
v_gene: TRBV7-2
abundance: once
j_gene: TRBJ2-1

CDR3aa: CASSISSGGTAEQYF
CDR3nt: TGTGCCAGTAGTATATCATCGGGGGGCACCGCCGAGCAGTACTTC
d_gene: NA
v_gene: TRBV19
abundance: NA
j_gene: TRBJ2-7

CDR3aa: CASSLGLRGYEQYF
CDR3nt: TGTGCCAGCAGCTTAGGACTTCGGGGCTACGAGCAGTACTTC
d_gene: NA
v_gene: TRBV7-2
abundance: few
j_gene: TRBJ2-7

CDR3aa: CAWTGLWFGYTF
CDR3nt: TGTGCCTGGACGGGACTATGGTTCGGCTACACCTTC
d_gene: NA
v_gene: TRBV30
abundance: NA
j_gene: TRBJ1-2

CDR3aa: CASSVDERGGTQYF
CDR3nt: TGTGCCAGCAGCGTCGATGAACGGGGTGGTACGCAGTATTTT
d_gene: NA
v_gene: TRBV9
abundance: few
j_gene: TRBJ2-3

CDR3aa: CASSLDLAGGPYNEQFF
CDR3nt: TGTGCCAGCAGCTTAGACCTAGCGGGGGGGCCGTACAATGAGCAGTTCTTC
d_gene: TRBD2
v_gene: TRBV13
abundance: NA
j_gene: TRBJ2-1

CDR3aa: CASSWDRGRPGGEQYF
CDR3nt: TGCGCCAGCAGCTGGGACCGGGGGCGCCCCGGGGGGGAGCAGTACTTC
d_gene: NA
v_gene: TRBV5-1
abundance: NA
j_gene: TRBJ2-7

CDR3aa: CASSIGADYGYTF
CDR3nt: TGTGCCAGTAGTATAGGTGCAGACTATGGCTACACCTTC
d_gene: NA
v_gene: TRBV19
abundance: NA
j_gene: TRBJ1-2

CDR3aa: CASQEQQGYTF
CDR3nt: TGTGCCAGTCAAGAACAGCAGGGCTACACCTTC
d_gene: NA
v_gene: TRBV19
abundance: NA
j_gene: TRBJ1-2